This TCR beta chain originates from a study of T cells in Graves' hyperthyroidism and ophthalmopathy. TCR beta CDR3 region amplification was performed from RNA transcripts. The study used the HTBI primer set for a first-round RT-PCR of the TCR CDR3. TCRdb reprocessed the multiplex PCR reads with MiXCR, giving one entry per CDR3 protein. This sample carries some 250,000 distinct CDR3 sequences, roughly 14% of them seen once, and the ten largest clones take approximately 12%. Per germline, CDR1 WSHSY and CDR2 SAAADI. The CDR3 covers 15 residues. V lost 0 bases, J lost 6 bases, and 11 bases lay in between. An approximately 9.8 ml volume of fresh peripheral blood provided the PBMCs. This clonotype came up many times.

The sequence came from a woman aged 35 to 49 with Graves' hyperthyroidism that later progressed to Graves' ophthalmopathy. Sequenced material: blood. The V call is TRBV10-2, the J call TRBJ1-4, with D unresolved. CDR3 protein: CASSESQRAHEKLFF. In DNA form, the CDR3 reads TGCGCCAGCAGTGAGTCACAGAGAGCTCATGAAAAACTGTTTTTT.